The sequence of this TCR beta chain was determined in a study of post-analysis software for immune sequencing data. In regard to this clonotype: Antigen unknown.

Overall study findings and caveats: Elevated frequency relative to controls characterized four or five TRBV segments in patients, TRBV5-6, TRBV5-1 and TRBV20-1 among them.

The V and J ends lost 6 bases and 0 bases, in that order; junction bases with no gene match: 11. The CDR3 is made up of 17 amino acids. Germline V lookup: CDR1 SNHLY, CDR2 FYNNEI. Presence of unique molecular identifiers characterized the TCR beta cDNA libraries. TCRdb re-derived calls from the PCR reads in MiXCR, one entry per CDR3 protein. The top ten hold less than 6% of the sample, which has about 540,000 distinct CDR3 sequences, roughly 34% seen once. The chain employs TRBV2 and TRBJ1-3; 7 positions agree with TRBD1. The source material was blood. This receptor was obtained from a girl aged 2 to 17 with multiple sclerosis. The CDR3 DNA reads as TGTGCCAGCAGCGCCAGACAGGGCCTGTTCTCTGGAAACACCATATATTTT. Translating gives CASSARQGLFSGNTIYF.